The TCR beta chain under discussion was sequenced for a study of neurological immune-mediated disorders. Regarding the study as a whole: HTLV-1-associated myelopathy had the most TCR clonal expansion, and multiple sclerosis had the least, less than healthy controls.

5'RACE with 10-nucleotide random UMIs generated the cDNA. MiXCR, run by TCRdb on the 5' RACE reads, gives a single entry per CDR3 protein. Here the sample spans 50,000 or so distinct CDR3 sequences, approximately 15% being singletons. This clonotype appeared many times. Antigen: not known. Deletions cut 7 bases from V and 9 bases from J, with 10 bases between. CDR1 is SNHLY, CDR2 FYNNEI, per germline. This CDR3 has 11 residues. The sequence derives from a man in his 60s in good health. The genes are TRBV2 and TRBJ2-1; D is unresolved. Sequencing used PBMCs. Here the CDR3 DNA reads TGTGCCAGCACGTGGGCGTTTGAGCAGTTCTTC. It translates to CASTWAFEQFF.